A few counts support the clone carrying this T cell receptor beta chain. What it binds is unknown. This sample was included in a study of post-analysis software for immune sequencing data. The germline gives CDR1 MNHEY, CDR2 SVGAGI. The CDR3 covers 11 residues. V was pared by 6 bases and J by 10 bases, with 3 bases of the junction left unmatched. The study, taken as a whole, reports: Batch-matched samples strongly co-clustered by F measure. About 5 TRBV segments, including TRBV5-6, TRBV5-1 and TRBV20-1, were more frequent in patients than controls. Significantly decreased normalized Chao1 diversity was recorded for multiple sclerosis patients relative to controls.

Included in the TCR beta cDNA libraries were unique molecular identifiers. Starting from around 1 to 10 million T cells, the study yielded approximately 460,000 cDNA molecules. TCRdb reprocessed the PCR reads via MiXCR and lists one record per CDR3 protein. The sample has roughly 650,000 distinct CDR3 sequences; around 64% are singletons. This TCR was sampled from a girl aged 2 to 10 with multiple sclerosis. The sample consisted of blood. V usage is TRBV6-5 and J usage is TRBJ2-1; 7 bases match TRBD1. In nucleotides, the CDR3 is TGTGCCAGCAGCGGCAGGGGGGAGCAGTTCTTC. This codes for CASSGRGEQFF.